This T cell receptor beta chain was sequenced in a study of control samples from healthy donors and cancer patients. With 4 bases clipped from V and 5 bases from J, the junction kept 9 bases outside the gene matches. Germline CDR1 and CDR2: SGHNT and YYREEE (reference sequence). The CDR3 covers 14 residues. Clones were read by immunoSEQ multiplex PCR, and TCRdb kept only the in-frame ones, dropping some. In the table there are about 120,000 clones, roughly 92% of which are singletons. Specimen: blood. V and J are TRBV5-4 and TRBJ2-7; TRBD1 agrees at 7 bases. The sequence was obtained from a woman between 18 and 29 years old in good health. CDR3 residues: CASSPDRDMDEQYF. CDR3 sequence (DNA): TGTGCCAGCAGCCCTGACAGGGATATGGACGAGCAGTACTTC.